The 25 T cell receptor beta chains below were found in one sample sequenced in a study of T cells after posttransplantation cyclophosphamide. The repertoire was sequenced with immunoSEQ multiplex PCR; TCRdb's copy has only in-frame clones and lacks some. Of approximately 4,000 clones in the sample, 55% to 65% were seen once. The sequenced material came from memory CD8+ T cells sorted from blood. These receptors were taken from a man aged 25 to 40 in good health and a related stem cell transplant donor.

The rearrangement links TRBV5-4 to TRBJ1-6; possible D gene TRBD1, 5 bases. The CDR3 covers 15 residues. Germline CDR1 is SGHNT and CDR2 is YYREEE (reference sequence). Trimming removed 4 bases at V and 6 bases at J, with 14 bases between. CDR3 DNA sequence: TGTGCCAGCAGCCCCCACGGGGGGGGTAATTCACCCCTCCACTTT. This gives the protein CASSPHGGGNSPLHF.

Only a few counts were recorded for this clone. The chain joins TRBV2 to TRBJ2-3; no firm D call. Germline values: CDR1 SNHLY, CDR2 FYNNEI. The CDR3 consists of 13 residues. V shed 5 bases and J shed 0 bases, with 6 bases lying between them. The chain's CDR3 is CASSLISTDTQYF. CDR3 nucleotides: TGTGCCAGCAGTTTAATTAGCACAGATACGCAGTATTTT.

Judged by abundance, this clone is medium-sized. The chain has TRBV11-2 and TRBJ2-4, with 11 nucleotides matching TRBD1. V was pared by 2 bases and J by 7 bases, with 4 bases of the junction left unmatched. This CDR3 has 15 residues. Per the germline V gene, CDR1 is SGHAT and CDR2 is FQNNGV. As DNA, the CDR3 is TGTGCCAGCAGCTTAAAGGGGGACAGGGGGAACATTCAGTACTTC. This translates into CASSLKGDRGNIQYF.

This clone has more than one count but fewer than ten. The junction differs from germline at one of its ends, possibly a read error. J is TRBJ1-1 and V is TRBV4-3; tentative D call: TRBD1 (6 bases). Germline CDR1 reads LGHNA; CDR2 reads YSLEER. The CDR3 runs 14 residues. In DNA, the CDR3 is TGCGCCAGCAGCCATGACGACAGGAACGCTGAAGCTTTCTTT. Translated, it gives CASSHDDRNAEAFF.

The gene calls are TRBV5-6 and TRBJ2-5, with TRBD2 matching over 7 bases. The closer fit of TRBJ2-7 to the DNA end suggests the J call may be wrong. The CDR3 length is 14 residues. In germline, CDR1 is SGHDT, CDR2 YYEEEE. CDR3: CASSVGGSDYEQYF. Written as DNA, the CDR3 is TGTGCCAGCAGCGTCGGGGGGTCCGACTACGAGCAGTACTTC.

This clone was observed a handful of times. The rearrangement links TRBV6-6 to TRBJ1-1, with no clear D. Trimming took 6 bases from V and 0 from J, leaving 11 bases between them. CDR3 length equals 14 residues. The germline V gene encodes CDR1 MNHNY and CDR2 SVGAGI (reference sequence). CDR3 sequence reads: CASSLSGVNTEAFF. In DNA form, the CDR3 reads TGTGCCAGCAGCCTTAGTGGAGTGAACACTGAAGCTTTCTTT.

This chain connects TRBV4-1 to TRBJ2-3; TRBD1 might be the D (7 bases). The V gene lost 3 bases and the J gene lost 1 base, with 23 bases spanning the gap. The CDR3 contains 19 residues. In germline, CDR1 is MGHRA, CDR2 YSYEKL. In nucleotides, the CDR3 is TGCGCCAGCAGCCAGGCATCGGAGGGGGCGCATGGAGGCACAGATACGCAGTATTTT. Its translation: CASSQASEGAHGGTDTQYF.

The rearrangement joins TRBV11-2 to TRBJ2-1; no firm D call. With 2 bases removed from V and 0 bases from J, the gap between germline ends came to 11 bases. CDR3 size: 16 residues. In germline, CDR1 is SGHAT, CDR2 FQNNGV. The CDR3 bases are TGTGCCAGCAGCTTAACTGTAATGAGCTCCTACAATGAGCAGTTCTTC. It codes for CASSLTVMSSYNEQFF.

A single count supports this clone. The gene calls are TRBV7-6 and TRBJ2-2; the D gene is possibly TRBD1 (5 bases). Germline CDR1 and CDR2: SGHVS and FNYEAQ. Trimming took off 5 bases at V and 4 bases at J, with 14 bases between the two ends. The CDR3 extends over 15 amino acids. The CDR3 DNA reads TGTGCCAGCAGCCCAGCGCCCGACAGCACCGGGGAGCTGTTTTTT. It encodes CASSPAPDSTGELFF.

This sequence joins TRBV15 and TRBJ1-4, with D perhaps matching TRBD1 (5 bases). From germline, CDR1 is LNHNV and CDR2 YYDKDF (reference sequence). The CDR3 extends over 14 amino acids. V lost 5 bases, J lost 0 bases, and 7 bases lay in between. CDR3 nucleotides: TGTGCCACCAGCTGGGGGGCAACTAATGAAAAACTGTTTTTT. Translation: CATSWGATNEKLFF.

This clone appeared a few times. V gene TRBV4-1 combines with J gene TRBJ1-2; 11 bases map to TRBD1. The CDR3 extends over 16 amino acids. Germline CDR1 reads MGHRA; CDR2 reads YSYEKL. V was pared by 4 bases and J by 6 bases, with 10 bases of the junction left unmatched. CDR3 region: CASSPMRTGGAHGYTF. Here the CDR3 DNA reads TGCGCCAGCAGCCCTATGCGGACAGGGGGCGCGCATGGCTACACCTTC.

This chain joins TRBV6-6 and TRBJ2-7, with a tentative D call TRBD2 (5 bases). The V end lost 4 bases, the J end lost 3 bases, and 7 bases lay between the germline ends. Germline CDR1 is MNHNY and CDR2 is SVGAGI (reference sequence). The CDR3 has 12 amino acids. The CDR3 here is CASSSRGYEQYF. DNA of the CDR3: TGTGCCAGCAGTTCCCGGGGCTACGAGCAGTACTTC.

This chain connects TRBV7-3 to TRBJ2-1; 14 bases are shared with TRBD2. Germline CDR1 reads SGHTA; CDR2 reads FQGTGA. The CDR3 contains 15 residues. V lost 5 bases and J lost 10; bases outside the gene matches: 7. CDR3 DNA: TGTGCCAGCAGCCAAGGACTAGCGGGGGGTAACGAGCAGTTCTTC. Amino acid sequence: CASSQGLAGGNEQFF. Complete variable domain (other parts from reference TRBV7-3 and TRBJ2-1): GAGVSQTPSNKVTEKGKYVELRCDPISGHTALYWYRQSLGQGPEFLIYFQGTGAADDSGLPNDRFFAVRPEGSVSTLKIQRTERGDSAVYLCASSQGLAGGNEQFFGPGTRLTVL.

The V gene is TRBV28, the J gene TRBJ2-1; TRBD2 is a possible D gene (7 bases). The CDR3 extends over 14 amino acids. V dropped 7 bases and J dropped 4 bases, with 14 bases sitting between them. Germline V gene sequence: CDR1 MDHEN, CDR2 SYDVKM. In nucleotides, the CDR3 is TGTGCCAGCAATAAGCGGGGACAATACAATGAGCAGTTCTTC. It codes for CASNKRGQYNEQFF. Full variable domain (missing parts from reference TRBV28 and TRBJ2-1): DVKVTQSSRYLVKRTGEKVFLECVQDMDHENMFWYRQDPGLGLRLIYFSYDVKMKEKGDIPEGYSVSREKKERFSLILESASTNQTSMYLCASNKRGQYNEQFFGPGTRLTVL.

The CDR3 bases are TGTGCCAGCAGCTCCAACGGCCCAGGGACTGGAAACACCATATATTTT. This sequence encodes CASSSNGPGTGNTIYF. The chain links TRBV7-3 to TRBJ1-3; weak D call: TRBD1 (5 bases). V was pared by 4 bases and J by 2 bases, with 15 bases between. The CDR3 runs to 16 residues. Looked up from germline, CDR1 is SGHTA and CDR2 is FQGTGA.

This rearrangement joins TRBV6-5 to TRBJ2-7, with a weak D call TRBD1 (7 bases). Trimming removed 5 bases at V and 2 bases at J, with 13 bases between. Germline lookup yields CDR1 MNHEY and CDR2 SVGAGI. This CDR3 contains 14 residues. The CDR3 coding sequence is TGTGCCAGCAGTCCGACAGGGACTCCCTACGAGCAGTACTTC. Its protein is CASSPTGTPYEQYF.

V and J are TRBV4-2 and TRBJ1-6; D is unresolved. This CDR3 has 12 residues. Trimming removed 8 bases from V and 7 bases from J, with 9 bases in between. Germline CDR1 is LGHNA and CDR2 is YNFKEQ. The CDR3 here is CASGKTNSPLHF. The CDR3 region has the DNA TGTGCCAGCGGCAAAACAAATTCACCCCTCCACTTT.

The J gene is TRBJ2-5, the V gene TRBV6-5, with 7 nucleotides matching TRBD2. V shed 6 bases and J 5 bases; nucleotides not matched to a gene: 9. This CDR3 is 14 amino acids long. CDR1 is MNHEY and CDR2 is SVGAGI in the germline V gene. The CDR3, as DNA: TGTGCCAGCAGGTCCGTCGGGGAGGGGGAGACCCAGTACTTC. Translated, it gives CASRSVGEGETQYF.

CDR3: CASSQRTGDADTQYF. In DNA, the CDR3 is TGTGCCAGCAGCCAGCGGACAGGGGATGCAGATACGCAGTATTTT. The chain couples TRBV4-2 to TRBJ2-3; TRBD1 agrees at 9 bases. Germline V gene data show CDR1 as LGHNA and CDR2 as YNFKEQ. CDR3 length: 15 amino acids. V was pared by 3 bases and J by 4 bases, with 5 bases of the junction left unmatched.

CDR3 sequence (DNA): TGCAGCGTGCGCAGCGGGGGAGATGGGACCCAGTACTTC. It encodes CSVRSGGDGTQYF. This chain uses TRBV29-1 with TRBJ2-5; 8 nucleotides match TRBD2. CDR1 is SQVTM, CDR2 ANQGSEA, per germline. After removal of 6 bases from V and 7 bases from J, the junction contained 10 bases not matched to a gene. The CDR3 runs to 13 residues.

This clone came up a few times. The chain carries TRBV6-5 and TRBJ1-2, with TRBD1 matching over 9 bases. The germline CDR1 and CDR2 sequences are MNHEY and SVGAGI. Trimming cost V 5 bases and J 6 bases; bases outside gene matches: 4. This CDR3 has 13 residues. CDR3 amino acids: CASSSTGGNGYTF. The CDR3 bases are TGTGCCAGCAGTAGTACAGGGGGCAATGGCTACACCTTC.

This clone was seen once. V usage is TRBV9 and J usage is TRBJ1-5, with D uncertain. CDR1 and CDR2 (germline): SGDLS, YYNGEE. Trimming took 0 bases from V and 7 from J, leaving 14 bases between them. CDR3 length: 15 residues. Written as DNA, the CDR3 is TGTGCCAGCAGCGTAGTACCGGAGAGGAGGCAGCCCCAGCATTTT. It translates to CASSVVPERRQPQHF.

The chain recombines TRBV19 with TRBJ2-5; TRBD2 matches 8 bases. The CDR3 sequence is 15 residues long. CDR1 is LNHDA and CDR2 is SQIVND in the germline V gene (reference sequence). J was trimmed by 2 bases and V by 5 bases; bases with no gene match: 7. The CDR3 DNA sequence: TGTGCCAGTAGTCCCTTAGCGGGGCAACAAGAGACCCAGTACTTC. It is translated as CASSPLAGQQETQYF.

This clone has only one observation. The chain is built from TRBV5-1 and TRBJ2-7, with a possible D match to TRBD1 (6 bases). Deletions cut 2 bases from V and 3 bases from J, with 15 bases between. Germline V lookup: CDR1 SGHRS, CDR2 YFSETQ. CDR3 length equals 15 residues. CDR3: CASSFHPGANYEQYF. CDR3 bases: TGCGCCAGCAGCTTTCATCCAGGGGCCAACTACGAGCAGTACTTC. Together with reference TRBV5-1 and TRBJ2-7, the CDR3 gives the full variable domain: KAGVTQTPRYLIKTRGQQVTLSCSPISGHRSVSWYQQTPGQGLQFLFEYFSETQRNKGNFPGRFSGRQFSNSRSEMNVSTLELGDSALYLCASSFHPGANYEQYFGPGTRLTVT.

The chain is built from TRBV9 and TRBJ2-7, with 8 bases identical to TRBD2. The length of the CDR3 is 15 residues. Per the germline V gene, CDR1 is SGDLS and CDR2 is YYNGEE. V trimming: 4 bases; J trimming: 5 bases; junction bases outside the gene matches: 11. Here the CDR3 reads CASSPAPGTRDEQYF. The CDR3 nucleotides read TGTGCCAGCAGCCCTGCTCCGGGGACTAGGGACGAGCAGTACTTC. Drawing the rest from reference TRBV9 and TRBJ2-7, the complete variable domain is DSGVTQTPKHLITATGQRVTLRCSPRSGDLSVYWYQQSLDQGLQFLIQYYNGEERAKGNILERFSAQQFPDLHSELNLSSLELGDSALYFCASSPAPGTRDEQYFGPGTRLTVT.